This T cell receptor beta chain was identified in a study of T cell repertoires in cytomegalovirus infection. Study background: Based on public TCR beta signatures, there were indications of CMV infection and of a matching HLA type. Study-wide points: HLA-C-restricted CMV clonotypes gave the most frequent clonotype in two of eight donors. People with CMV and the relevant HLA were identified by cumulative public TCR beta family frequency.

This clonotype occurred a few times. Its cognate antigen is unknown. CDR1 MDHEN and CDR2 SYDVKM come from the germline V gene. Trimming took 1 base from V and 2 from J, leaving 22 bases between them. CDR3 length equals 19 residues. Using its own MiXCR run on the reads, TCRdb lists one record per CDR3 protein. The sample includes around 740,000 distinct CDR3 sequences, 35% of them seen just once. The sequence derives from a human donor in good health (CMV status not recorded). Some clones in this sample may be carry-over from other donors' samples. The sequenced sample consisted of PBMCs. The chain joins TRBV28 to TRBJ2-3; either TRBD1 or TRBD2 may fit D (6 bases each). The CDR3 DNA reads TGTGCCAGCAGTTTATTTGCCCTCCACAGGGAGGTGGACACAGATACGCAGTATTTT. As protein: CASSLFALHREVDTDTQYF.